Following are 3 T cell receptor beta chains from one sample sequenced in a study of Ad26.COV2.S vaccination and SARS-CoV-2 variants. The protocol was immunoSEQ multiplex PCR, while the TCRdb copy is restricted to in-frame clones and leaves out a portion. The repertoire includes 350,000 to 450,000 clones, about 91% of them detected once, and about 3.9% sits in the top ten. The specimen comprised peripheral blood, sampled after recovery from COVID-19. The source is a human donor who had recovered from COVID-19.

The chain joins TRBV19 to TRBJ1-6, with D tentatively TRBD1 (5 bases). This CDR3 is built from 13 residues. V dropped 7 bases and J dropped 10 bases, with 14 bases sitting between them. CDR1 and CDR2 from the germline V gene are LNHDA and SQIVND (reference sequence). The CDR3 loop reads CASNPARGSPLHF. The CDR3 DNA reads as TGTGCCAGTAACCCGGCCCGGGGGTCACCCCTCCACTTT. The full variable domain, its missing parts supplied by reference TRBV19 and TRBJ1-6, is DGGITQSPKYLFRKEGQNVTLSCEQNLNHDAMYWYRQDPGQGLRLIYYSQIVNDFQKGDIAEGYSVSREKKESFPLTVTSAQKNPTAFYLCASNPARGSPLHFGNGTRLTVT.

J is TRBJ1-1 and V is TRBV21-1. TRBV21-1 is a known pseudogene. The CDR3 length is 12 residues. CDR3 region: CASSLLNTEAFF. For the CDR3, the DNA is TGTGCCAGCAGCTTACTGAACACTGAAGCTTTCTTT.

The chain combines TRBV28 with TRBJ2-3, with 8 bases aligning to TRBD2. Per the germline V gene, CDR1 is MDHEN and CDR2 is SYDVKM. The CDR3 contains 15 residues. After removal of 5 bases from V and 0 bases from J, the junction contained 4 bases not matched to a gene. The CDR3 DNA follows: TGTGCCAGCAGTACTGTAGCGGGAAGCACAGATACGCAGTATTTT. Translating gives CASSTVAGSTDTQYF.